The present TCR beta chain was sequenced within a study of CD8 T cells in Susac syndrome. An input of about 0.5 to 1 ug of RNA was subjected to reverse transcription using random hexamers. TCR beta CDR3 was amplified by immunoSEQ multiplex PCR. This amplification extended across 54 Vbeta and 13 Jbeta segments. TCRdb fed the immunoSEQ multiplex PCR reads into MiXCR, producing one record per CDR3 protein. Among about 160,000 distinct CDR3 sequences listed, roughly 94% were seen once. The sequence was collected from a human donor with multiple sclerosis. Source material: CD4+ T cells from PBMCs.

Written as DNA, the CDR3 is TGTGCCAGCAGCCAAGTCGGCCTTACTTACGAGCAGTACTTC. Its protein is CASSQVGLTYEQYF. The chain recombines TRBV3-1 with TRBJ2-7; D is uncertain. Germline V gene data show CDR1 as LGHDT and CDR2 as YNNKEL (reference sequence). The CDR3 runs to 14 residues. V was trimmed by 1 base and J by 4 bases, leaving 11 bases between them.